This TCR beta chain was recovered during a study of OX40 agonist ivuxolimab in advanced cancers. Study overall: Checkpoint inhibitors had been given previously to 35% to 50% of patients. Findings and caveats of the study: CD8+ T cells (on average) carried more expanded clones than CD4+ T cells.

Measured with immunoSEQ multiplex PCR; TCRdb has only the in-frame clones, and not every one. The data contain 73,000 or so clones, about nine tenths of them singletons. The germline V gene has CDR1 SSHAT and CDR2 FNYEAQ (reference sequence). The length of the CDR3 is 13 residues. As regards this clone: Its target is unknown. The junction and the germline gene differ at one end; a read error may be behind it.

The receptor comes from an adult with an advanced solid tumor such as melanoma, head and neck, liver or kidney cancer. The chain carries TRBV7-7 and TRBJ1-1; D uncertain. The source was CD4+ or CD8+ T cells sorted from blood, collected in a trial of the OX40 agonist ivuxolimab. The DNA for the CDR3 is TGTGCTAGCAGTCAGACTCCGTTCACTGAAGCTTTCTTT. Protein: CASSQTPFTEAFF.